This T cell receptor (beta chain) was retrieved from a study of cytomegalovirus exposure and HLA in healthy donors. General study results and limits: According to the study, roughly 180 TCR beta chains were cytomegalovirus-associated. Clusters of TCRs from the first cohort tended to co-occur in the approximately 120 validation repertoires (as a later analysis found). As was reported, the classifier diagnosed cytomegalovirus status with high specificity and sensitivity.

Germline CDR1 reads WSHSY; CDR2 reads SAAADI. The germline V and J ends were trimmed by 6 bases and 5 bases, with 22 bases remaining between them. CDR3 size: 16 residues. With respect to this clone: Its matching antigen is unknown.

The validation cohort, a group of 90 to 150 subjects, included the donors and was separate from the approximately 650-subject first cohort. TCRdb's copy holds only in-frame clones and misses some; the assay was immunoSEQ multiplex PCR. The data hold roughly 200,000 clones, with about 81% observed a single time. The clonotype originates from a woman younger than 45 in good health and CMV-seronegative. Specimen: PBMCs. The chain combines TRBV10-2 with TRBJ2-5; the D gene is possibly TRBD1 (6 bases). CDR3 sequence: CASSLLGQDSGETQYF. The DNA of the CDR3 is TGCGCCAGCAGCCTCCTTGGGCAGGACAGTGGGGAGACCCAGTACTTC.